These 12 T cell receptor beta chains came from one sample sequenced in a study of siplizumab effects on memory and regulatory T cells. Generated by immunoSEQ multiplex PCR, the TCRdb table keeps only in-frame clones and is missing some. The sample has tens of thousands of clones, about 98% seen once. Sequences were obtained from naive CD8+ T cells sorted from blood. Receptor source: a human donor in good health.

The chain couples TRBV11-2 to TRBJ2-7; D is perhaps TRBD2 (6 bases). Germline V gene data show CDR1 as SGHAT and CDR2 as FQNNGV. The CDR3 length is 16 residues. V lost 4 bases to trimming and J lost 2 bases, with 18 bases between them. The CDR3 coding sequence is TGTGCCAGCAGCTCGGAGGGTGGGGTAACCACCTACGAGCAGTACTTC. Translating gives CASSSEGGVTTYEQYF.

The CDR3 DNA follows: TGTGCCAGCAGTTTATCGGGGGGGAGCTCCTACAATGAGCAGTTCTTC. Its protein is CASSLSGGSSYNEQFF. The V call is TRBV27, the J call TRBJ2-1; 7 positions match TRBD2. CDR3 length: 16 residues. V gave up 0 bases and J gave up 0 bases; unmatched junction bases: 2. CDR1 and CDR2 (germline): MNHEY, SMNVEV (reference sequence).

This chain links TRBV5-1 with TRBJ2-1; possibly TRBD2 for D (6 bases). This CDR3 contains 15 residues. V lost 0 bases to trimming and J lost 3 bases, with 10 bases between them. The germline V gene encodes CDR1 SGHRS and CDR2 YFSETQ. The CDR3 loop is CASSLGASDYNEQFF. The CDR3 bases are TGCGCCAGCAGCTTGGGGGCTAGCGACTACAATGAGCAGTTCTTC.

In its sample, this clone was seen a few times. The chain carries TRBV19 and TRBJ1-5; TRBD1 might be the D (5 bases). This CDR3 contains 15 residues. The V and J ends lost 3 bases and 7 bases respectively, with 16 bases between them. Germline values: CDR1 LNHDA, CDR2 SQIVND (reference sequence). CDR3: CASSIGTSKEQPQHF. CDR3 DNA sequence: TGTGCCAGTAGTATCGGGACGTCAAAGGAGCAGCCCCAGCATTTT.

This rearrangement joins TRBV5-1 to TRBJ2-1; D remains unclear. CDR1 and CDR2 from the germline V gene are SGHRS and YFSETQ. This CDR3 region has 15 residues. Deletions cut 4 bases from V and 0 bases from J, with 11 bases between. In DNA form, the CDR3 reads TGCGCCAGCAGCCCAACTCAGAGCTCCTACAATGAGCAGTTCTTC. It is translated as CASSPTQSSYNEQFF.

The V gene is TRBV25-1, the J gene TRBJ2-1, with 10 bases lining up with TRBD2. The junction had 5 bases not matched to a gene; V was cut back by 6 bases and J by 6 bases. The CDR3 runs 14 residues. Germline V CDR1 and CDR2: MGHDK, SYGVNS. The CDR3 sequence is CASSYGTSVNEQFF. The CDR3 nucleotides are TGTGCCAGCAGCTATGGGACTAGCGTCAATGAGCAGTTCTTC.

The chain couples TRBV7-6 to TRBJ2-7; perhaps TRBD1 as D (6 bases). Trimming took off 3 bases at V and 5 bases at J, with 11 bases between the two ends. The CDR3 extends over 13 amino acids. Germline lookup yields CDR1 SGHVS and CDR2 FNYEAQ. The chain's CDR3 is CASSFRDTNEQYF. Written as DNA, the CDR3 is TGTGCCAGCAGCTTCCGGGACACCAACGAGCAGTACTTC.

This clone was counted once. The chain joins TRBV9 to TRBJ2-3; D tentatively fits TRBD1 or TRBD2 (6 bases each). This CDR3 region has 15 residues. CDR1 SGDLS and CDR2 YYNGEE come from the germline V gene. With 2 bases removed from V and 2 bases from J, the gap between germline ends came to 12 bases. The CDR3 DNA reads TGTGCCAGCAGCGTGTGGGGGGCCAACACAGATACGCAGTATTTT. It specifies CASSVWGANTDTQYF.

The chain couples TRBV2 to TRBJ2-1; 7 bases are a match to TRBD2. Germline CDR1 and CDR2: SNHLY and FYNNEI. The J segment lost 1 base and the V segment lost 6 bases, leaving 9 bases of the junction unmatched. The CDR3 spans 16 residues. As DNA, the CDR3 is TGTGCCAGCAGGGGCCTAGCGGACTTTTCCTACAATGAGCAGTTCTTC. Protein product: CASRGLADFSYNEQFF. Full variable domain (remainder filled in from reference TRBV2 and TRBJ2-1): EPEVTQTPSHQVTQMGQEVILRCVPISNHLYFYWYRQILGQKVEFLVSFYNNEISEKSEIFDDQFSVERPDGSNFTLKIRSTKLEDSAMYFCASRGLADFSYNEQFFGPGTRLTVL.

The chain recombines TRBV4-1 with TRBJ2-7, with D uncertain. CDR1 is MGHRA, CDR2 YSYEKL, per germline. Deletions cut 5 bases from V and 0 bases from J, with 17 bases between. There are 16 residues in the CDR3. CDR3 bases: TGCGCCAGCAGCATCCGGACGGAACCCAGCTCCTACGAGCAGTACTTC. The encoded protein is CASSIRTEPSSYEQYF.

The chain carries TRBV2 and TRBJ1-5, with 8 bases aligning to TRBD1. V was clipped by 7 bases and J by 5 bases; unmatched bases: 7. Germline CDR1 SNHLY, CDR2 FYNNEI. This CDR3 is 14 amino acids long. Here the CDR3 reads CASIAGGGHQPQHF. CDR3 DNA: TGTGCCAGCATTGCAGGGGGCGGCCATCAGCCCCAGCATTTT. Together with reference TRBV2 and TRBJ1-5, the CDR3 gives the full variable domain: EPEVTQTPSHQVTQMGQEVILRCVPISNHLYFYWYRQILGQKVEFLVSFYNNEISEKSEIFDDQFSVERPDGSNFTLKIRSTKLEDSAMYFCASIAGGGHQPQHFGDGTRLSIL.

The chain has TRBV4-1 and TRBJ1-1; D is undetermined. The CDR3 contains 12 residues. The germline V gene has CDR1 MGHRA and CDR2 YSYEKL. The V gene lost 3 bases and the J gene lost 0 bases, with 2 bases spanning the gap. The CDR3 nucleotides read TGCGCCAGCAGCCATGTGAACACTGAAGCTTTCTTT. It translates to CASSHVNTEAFF.